The sample holds a few counts of the clone carrying this T cell receptor beta chain. As yet, its antigen is unknown. The authors reverse transcribed all of the isolated RNA, so sequencing captured expressed TCRB transcripts. Clones were sequenced by immunoSEQ multiplex PCR, and TCRdb holds only the in-frame ones, with some missing. The table shows roughly 130,000 clones, with about a sixth occurring only once. The record originates from a study of beta chain features in type 1 diabetes. Study conclusions and caveats: Across all four CD4+ subsets, people with type 1 diabetes showed modestly shorter TCRB CDR3s. Researchers reported that naive, central memory and Treg TCRB repertoires appeared more similar in patients than in healthy donors.

Isolation of CD4+ naive, central memory, regulatory and stem cell-like memory cells was achieved by sorting via CD45RO/CCR7/CD25/CD127/CD95/CD27. All of the sorted populations showed purity greater than 95%. The CDR3 is made up of 14 amino acids. The ends lost 6 bases at V and 5 bases at J; junction bases unmatched: 8. Germline V gives CDR1 ENHRY, CDR2 SYGVKD. This TCR derives from a man aged 25-45 years with type 1 diabetes. Sequencing used central memory CD4+ T cells from blood. The J gene is TRBJ2-7, the V gene TRBV10-3, with 9 nucleotides matching TRBD1. The CDR3 region is CAIRTGTGMNEQYF. The CDR3 DNA sequence: TGTGCCATCAGAACCGGGACAGGGATGAACGAGCAGTACTTC.